These T cell receptor beta chains were read from a single sample in a study of T cell changes during pregnancy in multiple sclerosis. Measured with immunoSEQ multiplex PCR; TCRdb has only the in-frame clones, and not every one. The sample has some 40,000 clones, 80% to 90% seen once. The sample was CD4+ T cells from peripheral blood mononuclear cells, taken before pregnancy. The source is a female donor with multiple sclerosis, enrolled in a pregnancy study. The CDR3 runs from the conserved cysteine through the conserved F or W. The D gene is left open where the match is weak. Size tells how often a clone was seen (once, few, many) or the class of an expanded clone, and some rows leave it out.

J: TRBJ2-7
V: TRBV7-2
D: NA
size: NA
DNA: TGTGCCAGCAGCTTAGGGATAGTGGGGCACGAGCAGTACTTC
CDR3: CASSLGIVGHEQYF

J: TRBJ2-7
V: TRBV9
D: NA
size: NA
DNA: TGTGCCAAAGAGAAAACAGGGCTAATTTCCTACGAGCAGTACTTC
CDR3: CAKEKTGLISYEQYF

J: TRBJ1-5
V: TRBV6-6
D: NA
size: NA
DNA: TGTGCCAGCAGTTATTTCCAGGGGAATCAGCCCCAGCATTTT
CDR3: CASSYFQGNQPQHF

J: TRBJ2-1
V: TRBV12-5
D: TRBD1
size: NA
DNA: TGTGCTAGTGGTTGGGGAGACAGGGATAACAATGAGCAGTTCTTC
CDR3: CASGWGDRDNNEQFF

J: TRBJ2-7
V: TRBV9
D: TRBD2
size: NA
DNA: TGTGCCAGCAGCGGAGGTCCGGGGGGGTGGGGCGAGCAGTACTTC
CDR3: CASSGGPGGWGEQYF

J: TRBJ1-1
V: TRBV4-3
D: NA
size: NA
DNA: TGCGCCAGCAGCCTCCTAGACGAGGGTAGAGCTTTCTTT
CDR3: CASSLLDEGRAFF

J: TRBJ2-7
V: TRBV11-2
D: NA
size: NA
DNA: TGTGCCAGCAGCCTGACATCCTACGAGCAGTACTTC
CDR3: CASSLTSYEQYF

J: TRBJ2-7
V: TRBV2
D: TRBD1
size: NA
DNA: TGTGCCTTCGGGAAAGGGACAGACTTTTACGAGCAGTACTTC
CDR3: CAFGKGTDFYEQYF

J: TRBJ1-1
V: TRBV5-6
D: NA
size: NA
DNA: TGTGCCAGCAGCGGTTGGCCAGTAAATCCTGAAGCTTTCTTT
CDR3: CASSGWPVNPEAFF

J: TRBJ2-3
V: TRBV6-4
D: NA
size: NA
DNA: TGTGCCAGCAGTGTCGAACCGGGGGATACGCAGTATTTT
CDR3: CASSVEPGDTQYF

J: TRBJ1-1
V: TRBV5-1
D: TRBD1
size: NA
DNA: TGCGCCAGCAGCTTGGACAGGGGAACTGAAGCTTTCTTT
CDR3: CASSLDRGTEAFF

J: TRBJ2-7
V: TRBV15
D: TRBD1
size: NA
DNA: TGTGCCACCAGCGCCCGGACAGGCCTTTTAGCCGAGCAGTACTTC
CDR3: CATSARTGLLAEQYF

J: TRBJ1-2
V: TRBV7-2
D: NA
size: NA
DNA: TGTGCCAGCACGACTCGATCTTCCAACTATGGCTACACCTTC
CDR3: CASTTRSSNYGYTF

J: TRBJ2-1
V: TRBV19
D: TRBD1
size: once
DNA: TGTGCCAGTAGTATTAAACTGGGGACAGGGGGGGTTAATGAGCAGTTCTTC
CDR3: CASSIKLGTGGVNEQFF

J: TRBJ2-7
V: TRBV10-3
D: TRBD2
size: NA
DNA: TGTGCCATCAGTGAACCGAGTCGCATTGGGACTAGCGGGGGATTCTCCTACGAGCAGTACTTC
CDR3: CAISEPSRIGTSGGFSYEQYF

J: TRBJ1-2
V: TRBV5-1
D: TRBD1
size: NA
DNA: TGCGCCAGCACCAGGACGACAGGGGCGAGGGAGAATGGCTACACCTTC
CDR3: CASTRTTGARENGYTF

J: TRBJ1-5
V: TRBV5-1
D: NA
size: NA
DNA: TGCGCCAGCAGCTTGGACGGAGCGAGCAATCAGCCCCAGCATTTT
CDR3: CASSLDGASNQPQHF

J: TRBJ1-6
V: TRBV19
D: NA
size: NA
DNA: TGTGCCAGTTCAAATTGGCGAGTTTCGAGGTCACCCCTCCACTTT
CDR3: CASSNWRVSRSPLHF

J: TRBJ1-1
V: TRBV30
D: TRBD1
size: NA
DNA: TGTGCCTGGGGCCGGACAGGGATGAACACTGAAGCTTTCTTT
CDR3: CAWGRTGMNTEAFF

J: TRBJ1-3
V: TRBV6-5
D: NA
size: NA
DNA: TGTGCCAGCAGCACAGGGCACTCTGGAAACACCATATATTTT
CDR3: CASSTGHSGNTIYF

J: TRBJ2-7
V: TRBV5-6
D: NA
size: NA
DNA: TGTGCCAGCGGAGGGGGGCCTAGCGGATATTACGAGCAGTACTTC
CDR3: CASGGGPSGYYEQYF

J: TRBJ2-5
V: TRBV28
D: NA
size: NA
DNA: TGTGCCAGCAAAAGCCGATACAACAGGGGGGGAGAGACCCAGTACTTC
CDR3: CASKSRYNRGGETQYF

J: TRBJ2-3
V: TRBV5-1
D: TRBD1
size: NA
DNA: TGCGCCAGCAGGATACAGGGGAAGGAAGATACGCAGTATTTT
CDR3: CASRIQGKEDTQYF

J: TRBJ2-1
V: TRBV21-1
D: NA
size: NA
DNA: TGTGCCAGCAGCACCTCCCTAGCGGGGTATGAGGATGAGCAGTTCTTC
CDR3: CASSTSLAGYEDEQFF

J: TRBJ1-4
V: TRBV7-9
D: NA
size: NA
DNA: TGTGCCAGCAGCTTAGAGGGGGAAAAACTGTTTTTT
CDR3: CASSLEGEKLFF

J: TRBJ2-5
V: TRBV30
D: TRBD1
size: NA
DNA: TGTGCCCGCTCACAGGGGGCTAATATTCGGGAGACCCAGTACTTC
CDR3: CARSQGANIRETQYF

J: TRBJ2-7
V: TRBV5-4
D: NA
size: NA
DNA: TGTGCCAGCAGCTCTGGACAGTCCTACGAGCAGTACTTC
CDR3: CASSSGQSYEQYF

J: TRBJ1-1
V: TRBV6-6
D: NA
size: NA
DNA: TGTGCCGTCGGGGACACTGAAGCTTTCTTT
CDR3: CAVGDTEAFF

J: TRBJ2-2
V: TRBV7-3
D: NA
size: few
DNA: TGTGCCAGCAGCTTATCAGGGGACACCGGGGAGCTGTTTTTT
CDR3: CASSLSGDTGELFF

J: TRBJ1-3
V: TRBV10-3
D: TRBD1
size: NA
DNA: TGTGCCACGACGGGACAGAACTCTGGAAACACCATATATTTT
CDR3: CATTGQNSGNTIYF

J: TRBJ2-7
V: TRBV7-9
D: TRBD1
size: NA
DNA: TGTGCCAGCAGCCATGGACAGGGCCCCTACGAGCAGTACTTC
CDR3: CASSHGQGPYEQYF

J: TRBJ1-5
V: TRBV19
D: TRBD1
size: NA
DNA: TGTGCCAGTAGTGTTCGGGACAGCCCCAGGCCCCAGCATTTT
CDR3: CASSVRDSPRPQHF

J: TRBJ2-5
V: TRBV14
D: TRBD2
size: NA
DNA: TGTGCCAGCAGCCAAAGACGGGGGGGCCGGGAGACCCAGTACTTC
CDR3: CASSQRRGGRETQYF

J: TRBJ1-3
V: TRBV6-5
D: NA
size: NA
DNA: TGTGCCAGCAGCCCAACTAGCTCTGGAAACACCATATATTTT
CDR3: CASSPTSSGNTIYF

J: TRBJ1-1
V: TRBV6-5
D: TRBD1
size: NA
DNA: TGTGCCAGCAGACCCGGACAGGGCTACACTGAAGCTTTCTTT
CDR3: CASRPGQGYTEAFF

J: TRBJ1-1
V: TRBV28
D: NA
size: NA
DNA: TGTGCCAGCAGTTCCCGACATCTTGGTAGGAACACTGAAGCTTTCTTT
CDR3: CASSSRHLGRNTEAFF

J: TRBJ2-5
V: TRBV6-1
D: TRBD1
size: NA
DNA: TGTGCCAGCACCTGGACAGGCAGGGGAGAGACCCAGTACTTC
CDR3: CASTWTGRGETQYF

J: TRBJ2-1
V: TRBV5-1
D: TRBD1
size: NA
DNA: TGCGCCAGCAGCCTCGGGACAGCCCTTGATGAGCAGTTCTTC
CDR3: CASSLGTALDEQFF

J: TRBJ2-5
V: TRBV7-9
D: TRBD1
size: NA
DNA: TGTGCCAGCAGCTTAGGAGGGCCCATAGGGGGCGGTCGGGAGACCCAGTACTTC
CDR3: CASSLGGPIGGGRETQYF

J: TRBJ1-1
V: TRBV11-1
D: TRBD1
size: NA
DNA: TGTGCCAGCAGGCCTGACAGGGGGCGCCGGAACACTGAAGCTTTCTTT
CDR3: CASRPDRGRRNTEAFF

J: TRBJ2-5
V: TRBV11-2
D: TRBD2
size: NA
DNA: TGTGCCAGCAGCTTTTTTGCGGGGGGGCCCGAGACCCAGTACTTC
CDR3: CASSFFAGGPETQYF

J: TRBJ2-7
V: TRBV28
D: TRBD2
size: NA
DNA: TGTGCCAGCAGCTCCCAAGCGGGAGGCTCCTACGAGCAGTACTTC
CDR3: CASSSQAGGSYEQYF

J: TRBJ1-1
V: TRBV11-1
D: NA
size: once
DNA: TGTGCCAGCAGCCGTCTGGGGGTGTGGGGGGAGATGGACACTGAAGCTTTCTTT
CDR3: CASSRLGVWGEMDTEAFF

J: TRBJ2-5
V: TRBV5-6
D: TRBD1
size: NA
DNA: TGTGCCAGCAGATACAGGGGGATGGAGACCCAGTACTTC
CDR3: CASRYRGMETQYF

J: TRBJ1-2
V: TRBV18
D: NA
size: NA
DNA: TGTGCCAGCTCACCCATCGGGAGGGAGGGCTACACCTTC
CDR3: CASSPIGREGYTF

J: TRBJ2-2
V: TRBV5-1
D: TRBD2
size: NA
DNA: TGCGCCAGCATGGGACTAGCGGACACCGGGGAGCTGTTTTTT
CDR3: CASMGLADTGELFF

J: TRBJ2-5
V: TRBV5-1
D: TRBD2
size: NA
DNA: TGCGCCAGCAGCTTGGGAGCGACTAGCTTTGGAGAGACCCAGTACTTC
CDR3: CASSLGATSFGETQYF

J: TRBJ2-1
V: TRBV28
D: NA
size: NA
DNA: TGTGCCAGCTGCAGGCTCGGGGATGAGCAGTTCTTC
CDR3: CASCRLGDEQFF

J: TRBJ1-1
V: TRBV4-1
D: NA
size: few
DNA: TGCGCCAGCAGCCATGGGTTCGGGTTGAACACTGAAGCTTTCTTT
CDR3: CASSHGFGLNTEAFF

J: TRBJ1-1
V: TRBV9
D: TRBD1
size: medium-sized
DNA: TGTGCCAGCAGCGAGACCCCTGGACAGGGCAAAGCTTTCTTT
CDR3: CASSETPGQGKAFF

J: TRBJ1-2
V: TRBV4-1
D: TRBD1
size: NA
DNA: TGCGCCAGCAGCCAGAGACCCATTACAGGGGGCCACTATGGCTACACCTTC
CDR3: CASSQRPITGGHYGYTF

J: TRBJ2-1
V: TRBV5-6
D: NA
size: NA
DNA: TGTGCCAGCAGCTTGGTCGGCCAGGGCTCCTACAATGAGCAGTTCTTC
CDR3: CASSLVGQGSYNEQFF

J: TRBJ2-1
V: TRBV6-5
D: NA
size: NA
DNA: TGTGCCAGTCTCTCCAGCGGGTCGGGGGAGCAGTTCTTC
CDR3: CASLSSGSGEQFF

J: TRBJ1-2
V: TRBV5-6
D: NA
size: NA
DNA: TGTGCCAGCAGTCTCCGGGACCCGGGAGGTCCGGGAGGCTACACCTTC
CDR3: CASSLRDPGGPGGYTF

J: TRBJ1-1
V: TRBV29-1
D: NA
size: NA
DNA: TGCAGCGTTGGGGCAGGGTGGGGTATGAACACTGAAGCTTTCTTT
CDR3: CSVGAGWGMNTEAFF

J: TRBJ1-1
V: TRBV28
D: NA
size: NA
DNA: TGTGCCAGCAGCCCCGGAGGGACTATGAACACTGAAGCTTTCTTT
CDR3: CASSPGGTMNTEAFF

J: TRBJ2-7
V: TRBV4-3
D: TRBD1
size: NA
DNA: TGCGCCAGCAGCCACTCGGGACAGGCGGGCGAGCAGTACTTC
CDR3: CASSHSGQAGEQYF

J: TRBJ1-2
V: TRBV27
D: TRBD1
size: NA
DNA: TGTGCCAGCAGCAGCACAGGGGGAAGGCCTAACTATGGCTACACCTTC
CDR3: CASSSTGGRPNYGYTF

J: TRBJ2-5
V: TRBV5-8
D: TRBD2
size: NA
DNA: TGTGCCAGCAGCTTGCTGCTAGCGGAGCAAGAGACCCAGTACTTC
CDR3: CASSLLLAEQETQYF

J: TRBJ1-2
V: TRBV19
D: NA
size: once
DNA: TGTGCCAGTGGGAGGGGGGGAGGCTATGGCTACACCTTC
CDR3: CASGRGGGYGYTF